This TCR beta chain was sequenced for a study of spatial heterogeneity in lung cancer. Background on the study: The library had UMIs, and each TCR and UMI pair averaged more than ten raw reads. Broader study findings: Detection of ubiquitous tumor TCRs in blood was higher at resection than follow-up.

A unique molecular identifier was carried by every single TCR cDNA molecule. TCRdb re-called the 5' RACE reads with MiXCR, one entry per CDR3 protein. The table shows 9,500 to 15,000 distinct CDR3 sequences, with more than 13% occurring only once. Time point of the sample: sample taken at primary tumor resection. Extraction of whole RNA from tumor, nontumor lung or frozen PBMC preceded unsorted sequencing. The donors, more than 55 patients with untreated early-stage non-small cell lung cancer, provided the samples. This clonotype was observed many times. Its antigen is not identified. Germline CDR1 LGHDT, CDR2 YNNKEL (reference sequence). Trimming stripped 4 bases from V and 4 bases from J, with 14 bases between. This CDR3 contains 14 residues.

This receptor was identified in a female donor with early-stage non-small cell lung cancer. The source was PBMCs, collected at surgery. The rearrangement uses TRBV3-1 and TRBJ2-7, with D possibly TRBD1 on 6 matching bases. The CDR3 reads CASSPQGYQYEQYF. The CDR3 DNA reads as TGTGCCAGCAGCCCTCAGGGGTATCAATACGAGCAGTACTTC.